This T cell receptor beta chain was recovered during a study of blood T cell repertoires in COVID-19. In the study overall: The study drew acute and convalescent COVID-19 samples from the United States, Italy and Spain.

Researchers sorted participants into cohorts using their self-reported clinical history. Two negative PCRs, clearance, or symptom resolution had been documented for recovered Cohort 3 donors. Per the study methods: Using reference gene primer amplification, nucleated cell counts were estimated. TCRdb's table, derived via immunoSEQ multiplex PCR, lists solely in-frame clones and lacks some. The DNA was the basis for D and trimming; V, J and clone size are from that table. The table records about 170,000 clones, roughly 84% of them present only once. What was sequenced was PBMCs or T cells enriched from blood (not recorded which). The receptor was isolated from a man between 45 and 60 years old who had recovered from COVID-19.

The CDR3 protein is CASSSPGSVSYNEQFF. The CDR3 coding sequence is TGTGCCAGCAGCTCTCCAGGGTCAGTCTCCTACAATGAGCAGTTCTTC. The gene calls are TRBV5-4 and TRBJ2-1; D may be TRBD1 (5 bases). The germline gives CDR1 SGHNT, CDR2 YYREEE (reference sequence). The V gene lost 3 bases and the J gene lost 0 bases, with 13 bases spanning the gap. This CDR3 comprises 16 residues.